This is a list of T cell receptor beta chains from one sample in a study of CD8 T cells in Susac syndrome. TCRdb fed the immunoSEQ multiplex PCR reads into MiXCR, producing one record per CDR3 protein. The profile shows more than 85,000 distinct CDR3 sequences, around 97% of them singletons. The material sequenced was CD4+ T cells from PBMCs. The receptors here all came from a human donor in good health. CDR3s include the opening cysteine and the closing phenylalanine or tryptophan. Fields, in order: CDR3 protein, CDR3 DNA, D gene, clone size, V gene, J gene. A D gene is named only where the DNA matches it firmly. Expanded clones are given a class, and other clones once, few, many or no size at all.

CDR3 protein: CASSPVRNNEQFF
CDR3 DNA: TGTGCCAGCTCACCGGTACGGAACAATGAGCAGTTCTTC
D gene: NA
clone size: NA
V gene: TRBV18
J gene: TRBJ2-1

CDR3 protein: CASRRSTGSPYEQYF
CDR3 DNA: TGTGCCAGCAGAAGGTCGACAGGGAGCCCCTACGAGCAGTACTTC
D gene: TRBD1
clone size: NA
V gene: TRBV28
J gene: TRBJ2-7

CDR3 protein: CASSLASVAGAQETQYF
CDR3 DNA: TGCGCCAGCAGCTTGGCTTCGGTAGCGGGGGCCCAAGAGACCCAGTACTTC
D gene: TRBD2
clone size: NA
V gene: TRBV5-1
J gene: TRBJ2-5

CDR3 protein: CASTRDEVNTEAFF
CDR3 DNA: TGCGCCAGCACCCGAGACGAGGTGAACACTGAAGCTTTCTTT
D gene: NA
clone size: NA
V gene: TRBV5-1
J gene: TRBJ1-1

CDR3 protein: CASSLLPRGSNQPQHF
CDR3 DNA: TGTGCCAGCAGCTTACTGCCCAGGGGTAGCAATCAGCCCCAGCATTTT
D gene: NA
clone size: NA
V gene: TRBV7-2
J gene: TRBJ1-5

CDR3 protein: CSVEVSYEQYF
CDR3 DNA: TGCAGCGTTGAGGTTAGCTACGAGCAGTACTTC
D gene: NA
clone size: NA
V gene: TRBV29-1
J gene: TRBJ2-7

CDR3 protein: CASSYRHVSYEQYF
CDR3 DNA: TGTGCCAGCAGTTACCGCCACGTCTCCTACGAGCAGTACTTC
D gene: NA
clone size: NA
V gene: TRBV6-5
J gene: TRBJ2-7

CDR3 protein: CSASNQNYGYTF
CDR3 DNA: TGCAGTGCTAGTAACCAGAACTATGGCTACACCTTC
D gene: NA
clone size: NA
V gene: TRBV20-1
J gene: TRBJ1-2

CDR3 protein: CASSGQLQETQYF
CDR3 DNA: TGTGCCAGTAGTGGACAGCTACAAGAGACCCAGTACTTC
D gene: NA
clone size: few
V gene: TRBV19
J gene: TRBJ2-5

CDR3 protein: CASSNSPYEQYF
CDR3 DNA: TGTGCCAGCAGTAACAGCCCCTACGAGCAGTACTTC
D gene: NA
clone size: NA
V gene: TRBV3-1
J gene: TRBJ2-7